This entry lists 21 T cell receptor beta chains sequenced from one sample in a study of early T cells in non-severe SARS-CoV-2 infection. TCRdb independently ran MiXCR on the 5' RACE reads; one entry per CDR3 protein. The repertoire holds more than 80,000 distinct CDR3 sequences, with approximately 14% as singletons. The sample consisted of whole blood. These receptors originate from an adult who was a healthcare worker with PCR-confirmed SARS-CoV-2 infection or an uninfected control (not recorded which).

Written as DNA, the CDR3 is TGTGCCAGCAGCCAACCGGGTGTCAAAAACATTCAGTACTTC. Its protein product is CASSQPGVKNIQYF. The V call is TRBV3-1, the J call TRBJ2-4; D is ambiguous. Trimming cost V 2 bases and J 3 bases, with 8 bases left between them. This CDR3 is built from 14 residues. Germline CDR1 is LGHDT and CDR2 is YNNKEL (reference sequence).

This clonotype was recorded a few times. The rearrangement links TRBV20-1 to TRBJ2-3; TRBD1 is a possible D gene (6 bases). This CDR3 is built from 13 residues. From germline, CDR1 is DFQATT and CDR2 SNEGSKA (reference sequence). V was shortened by 7 bases and J by 1 base, with 12 bases between the two germline ends. The CDR3 is CSVRRTGTDTQYF. The DNA of the CDR3 is TGCAGTGTTAGGCGGACAGGCACAGATACGCAGTATTTT.

In this sample, this clonotype turned up many times. The chain uses TRBV11-3 and TRBJ2-1, with 8 bases identical to TRBD2. Losses at the gene ends were 5 bases for V and 5 bases for J; bases not matched to a gene: 8. The CDR3 length is 15 residues. The germline V gene encodes CDR1 SGHNT and CDR2 YENEEA. CDR3 region: CASSPRLARHNEQFF. The CDR3, as DNA: TGTGCCAGCAGCCCAAGACTAGCGAGGCACAATGAGCAGTTCTTC. Full variable domain (rest looked up from reference TRBV11-3 and TRBJ2-1): EAGVVQSPRYKIIEKKQPVAFWCNPISGHNTLYWYLQNLGQGPELLIRYENEEAVDDSQLPKDRFSAERLKGVDSTLKIQPAELGDSAVYLCASSPRLARHNEQFFGPGTRLTVL.

This clonotype was counted at least ten times. The chain recombines TRBV4-1 with TRBJ2-6; D might be TRBD1 (6 bases). The CDR3 covers 15 residues. Trimming took off 4 bases at V and 4 bases at J, with 11 bases between the two ends. Germline V gives CDR1 MGHRA, CDR2 YSYEKL. The CDR3 loop reads CASSLRGSGANVLTF. As DNA, the CDR3 is TGCGCCAGCAGCCTAAGGGGGTCAGGGGCCAACGTCCTGACTTTC.

The chain combines TRBV5-1 with TRBJ2-6; D gene ambiguous. Germline lookup yields CDR1 SGHRS and CDR2 YFSETQ. V was cut by 1 base and J by 0 bases, with 8 bases left in between. This CDR3 spans 16 amino acids. The CDR3 DNA sequence: TGCGCCAGCAGCTTGAACGGTGACTCTGGGGCCAACGTCCTGACTTTC. Translating it yields CASSLNGDSGANVLTF.

The chain links TRBV27 to TRBJ2-1, with TRBD2 identical over 7 bases. The V and J ends lost 6 bases and 1 base, in that order; junction bases with no gene match: 6. CDR1 is MNHEY and CDR2 is SMNVEV in the germline V gene (reference sequence). This CDR3 contains 15 residues. The CDR3 nucleotides are TGTGCCAGCAGGGGGAGGGGAGGATCCTACAATGAGCAGTTCTTC. Translating it yields CASRGRGGSYNEQFF.

This clonotype has at least ten counts. The chain combines TRBV30 with TRBJ2-3; D possibly corresponds to TRBD2 (5 bases). V lost 4 bases and J lost 10, with 18 bases in between. Germline V gene sequence: CDR1 GTSNPN, CDR2 SVGIG (reference sequence). The CDR3 sequence is 13 residues long. This CDR3 is CAWKEGRTRAQYF. CDR3 coding DNA: TGTGCCTGGAAAGAGGGCCGAACTCGAGCGCAGTATTTT. The entire variable domain, with the rest obtained from reference TRBV30 and TRBJ2-3, is as follows: SQTIHQWPATLVQPVGSPLSLECTVEGTSNPNLYWYRQAAGRGLQLLFYSVGIGQISSEVPQNLSASRPQDRQFILSSKKLLLSDSGFYLCAWKEGRTRAQYFGPGTRLTVL.

This clonotype has more than one count but fewer than ten. The V and J genes are TRBV15 and TRBJ2-7; D is ambiguous. V lost 3 bases and J 5 bases, leaving 5 bases between the germline ends. This CDR3 comprises 11 residues. Germline lookup yields CDR1 LNHNV and CDR2 YYDKDF (reference sequence). The CDR3 region has the DNA TGTGCCACCAGCAGGGGCCACGAGCAGTACTTC. Translation gives CATSRGHEQYF.

The chain employs TRBV9 and TRBJ2-3; TRBD1 agrees at 7 bases. J gave up 0 bases and V 0 bases, and 4 bases lay outside the gene matches. The CDR3 covers 16 residues. Germline-derived CDR1 and CDR2 are SGDLS and YYNGEE. The DNA for the CDR3 is TGTGCCAGCAGCGTAGCAGGGACAGTTAGCACAGATACGCAGTATTTT. Its translation: CASSVAGTVSTDTQYF.

The chain is built from TRBV4-2 and TRBJ2-7; D is possibly TRBD2 (5 bases). Germline V gene lookup returns CDR1 LGHNA and CDR2 YNFKEQ. Deletions cut 4 bases from V and 3 bases from J, with 13 bases between. This CDR3 is built from 14 residues. The CDR3: CASSPTGFYYEQYF. The CDR3 nucleotides read TGTGCCAGCAGCCCGACGGGGTTCTACTACGAGCAGTACTTC.

This clonotype was observed a few times. The chain uses TRBV5-1 and TRBJ2-5, with D maybe TRBD1 (6 bases). The germline V and J ends were trimmed by 0 bases and 2 bases, with 11 bases remaining between them. This CDR3 is built from 15 residues. In germline, CDR1 is SGHRS, CDR2 YFSETQ. The CDR3 nucleotides are TGCGCCAGCAGCTTGGCCGGGACACAACAAGAGACCCAGTACTTC. This translates into CASSLAGTQQETQYF.

The sample holds a few counts of this clonotype. This rearrangement joins TRBV28 to TRBJ2-2; D may be TRBD1 or TRBD2 (5 bases each). Germline V lookup: CDR1 MDHEN, CDR2 SYDVKM. The CDR3 totals 14 residues. Trimming removed 5 bases from V and 6 bases from J, with 13 bases in between. The CDR3 loop reads CASSRGSGPGELFF. The CDR3 DNA reads TGTGCCAGCAGTAGGGGTTCGGGGCCCGGGGAGCTGTTTTTT. Together with reference TRBV28 and TRBJ2-2, the CDR3 gives the full variable domain: DVKVTQSSRYLVKRTGEKVFLECVQDMDHENMFWYRQDPGLGLRLIYFSYDVKMKEKGDIPEGYSVSREKKERFSLILESASTNQTSMYLCASSRGSGPGELFFGEGSRLTVL.

Comment on this clonotype: The CDR3 carries no conserved terminal phenylalanine or tryptophan, so it likely arises from a read error. The chain couples TRBV9 to TRBJ1-1, with no clear D. Germline CDR1 and CDR2: SGDLS and YYNGEE. The CDR3 has 14 amino acids. The germline V and J ends were trimmed by 4 bases and 4 bases, with 14 bases remaining between them. The CDR3 spells CASSRGVGRTEAFY. The CDR3 DNA sequence: TGTGCCAGCAGCCGTGGTGTCGGTCGCACTGAAGCTTTCTAT.

The CDR3 spells CSASGRTSGIEQFF. For the CDR3, the DNA is TGCAGTGCGTCCGGCCGGACTAGCGGGATTGAGCAGTTCTTC. The genes are TRBV20-1 and TRBJ2-1, with 12 bases aligning to TRBD2. This CDR3 contains 14 residues. The germline V gene encodes CDR1 DFQATT and CDR2 SNEGSKA (reference sequence). V lost 6 bases and J lost 9; bases outside the gene matches: 9.

V gene TRBV29-1 combines with J gene TRBJ2-5; the D is unclear. V lost 5 bases and J 5 bases, leaving 9 bases between the germline ends. The length of the CDR3 is 11 residues. Germline V lookup: CDR1 SQVTM, CDR2 ANQGSEA. The DNA of the CDR3 is TGCAGCGTTATCGTTGCGGAGACCCAGTACTTC. Its translation is CSVIVAETQYF.

This clonotype came up many times. The J gene is TRBJ2-1, the V gene TRBV7-9; D is uncertain. Trimming pared 6 bases from V and 8 bases from J, leaving 26 bases between. The germline CDR1 and CDR2 sequences are SEHNR and FQNEAQ (reference sequence). The CDR3 contains 17 residues. The CDR3 DNA reads as TGTGCCAGCAGTACAAGCCGGGCCCCGCTAAAAATGCATGAGCAGTTCTTC. Its translation is CASSTSRAPLKMHEQFF. Together with reference TRBV7-9 and TRBJ2-1, the CDR3 gives the full variable domain: DTGVSQNPRHKITKRGQNVTFRCDPISEHNRLYWYRQTLGQGPEFLTYFQNEAQLEKSRLLSDRFSAERPKGSFSTLEIQRTEQGDSAMYLCASSTSRAPLKMHEQFFGPGTRLTVL.

DNA for the CDR3: TGTGCCGCATACTATATCAGGGACAATCAGCCCCAGCATTTT. It codes for CAAYYIRDNQPQHF. V is TRBV24-1 and J is TRBJ1-5; D may be TRBD1 (5 bases). Trimming pared 12 bases from V and 3 bases from J, leaving 17 bases between. CDR3 length equals 14 residues. Germline loops: CDR1 KGHDR, CDR2 SFDVKD.

This clonotype has only a few counts. The rearrangement joins TRBV5-1 to TRBJ2-7; 13 positions match TRBD2. Losses at the gene ends were 3 bases for V and 3 bases for J; bases not matched to a gene: 12. CDR3 length: 18 amino acids. From germline, CDR1 is SGHRS and CDR2 YFSETQ. CDR3 nucleotides: TGCGCCAGCAGCTATCAACTTTTCGGGACTAGCGGGGACTACGAGCAGTACTTC. It is translated as CASSYQLFGTSGDYEQYF.

This clonotype was counted at least ten times. This chain connects TRBV7-2 to TRBJ1-2; D uncertain. Germline V gene lookup returns CDR1 SGHTA and CDR2 FQGNSA. Trimming shortened V by 4 bases and J by 4 bases, and 13 bases separated the two germline ends. This CDR3 comprises 14 residues. In DNA form, the CDR3 reads TGTGCCAGCAGCTCACCCCTGGGGTCCTATGGCTACACCTTC. It translates to CASSSPLGSYGYTF.

The chain joins TRBV6-6 to TRBJ1-6; D is unclear. Trimming removed 8 bases from V and 0 bases from J, with 11 bases in between. CDR1 and CDR2 from the germline V gene are MNHNY and SVGAGI (reference sequence). This CDR3 is 15 amino acids long. CDR3 in DNA: TGTGCCAGCCGAGACGGCAGCTCCTATAATTCACCCCTCCACTTT. This gives the protein CASRDGSSYNSPLHF.

The chain links TRBV10-3 to TRBJ2-7, with D perhaps TRBD2 (6 bases). This CDR3 comprises 15 residues. CDR1 ENHRY and CDR2 SYGVKD come from the germline V gene. Trimming cost V 2 bases and J 4 bases, with 15 bases left between them. This chain's CDR3 is CAISEVQGGLYEQYF. The CDR3 nucleotides are TGTGCCATCAGTGAGGTGCAGGGAGGATTGTACGAGCAGTACTTC.